This T cell receptor beta chain stems from a study of Ad26.COV2.S vaccination and SARS-CoV-2 variants (dated by TCRdb to the early 2020s). Looking at the study overall: Vaccine-arm donors were drawn from COV1001, a multicentre, randomized, double-blind, placebo-controlled phase I-IIa trial of Ad26.COV2.S in healthy adults. Dosing of Ad26.COV2.S was intramuscular, at either 5x10^10 or 1x10^11 viral particles, delivered as one shot or as two shots spaced 56 days apart. TCRbeta repertoire sequencing served as the tool for gauging how specific and how broad the SARS-CoV-2-reactive T cell receptors were following Ad26.COV2.S vaccination. A total of around 32 samples were included in the TCR-sequenced set, comprising around 20 Ad26.COV2.S vaccine recipients, 5 placebo recipients and 8 SARS-CoV-2 convalescent individuals. Trial participants were randomized into five groups of five, in which low-dose or high-dose Ad26.COV2.S was given once or twice, or placebo was given on both occasions. Blinding of investigators to trial group allocation was maintained during experiments and outcome assessment. The full study reports these points: Substantial breadth of spike-specific CD8+ and CD4+ T cell responses was reported after vaccination. The authors noted that the TCR breadth and depth analyses may have underestimated total T cell responses. Vaccine and placebo recipients had comparable non-spike TCR breadth, which fits with the vaccine containing only spike. Compared with placebo recipients, Ad26.COV2.S recipients showed higher spike-specific TCR breadth (P = 0.0014). The study lacked the statistical power to compare responses across vaccine doses or regimens.

The CDR3 contains 14 residues, cysteine and phenylalanine counted. The retained sequence is limited to the CDR3, 42 bases, with the frame set at the first base. CDR1 and CDR2 are drawn from the germline V gene: SGHNT, YENEEA. V gives up 5 bases and J gives up 3 bases, and the segment between their germline ends measures 13 bases. Per the publication, the treatment or condition label means: over 15 received Ad26.COV2.S at low or high dose, single or two shots; roughly five received placebo; per-sample allocation not given. Repertoires of vaccine and placebo recipients were sequenced from samples taken on day 63 after the first injection. In Cohort 1b, 25 or so adults aged 18-55 years were enrolled at a single site in Boston, USA, between 29 July and 7 August 2020. Ad26.COV2.S consisted of a replication-incompetent adenovirus type 26 vector by which a prefusion-stabilized SARS-CoV-2 spike protein from the original Wuhan strain was expressed.

This clone was counted a few times. Its antigen is not yet known. Within one base of it there is no much larger clone, and no base qualities were kept. TCRbeta CDR3 regions were sequenced with the immunoSEQ Assay. After extraction, genomic DNA underwent amplification by bias-controlled multiplex PCR, followed by high-throughput sequencing. The authors' analysis ran thus. To quantify the absolute abundance of each unique TCRbeta CDR3 region, sequences were collapsed and filtered. T cell fraction was estimated by normalizing TCRbeta template counts to usable DNA, which was measured by amplifying reference genes present in all nucleated cells. Repertoire TCRs were annotated as SARS-CoV-2-specific by exact matching of V gene, CDR3 amino acid sequence and J gene to a known reactive TCR set. The reference SARS-CoV-2 TCR set was obtained from MIRA and was filtered for enrichment in COVID-19-positive ImmuneCODE repertoires, whereby public or cross-reactive TCRs were removed. Using the MIRA antigens, annotated TCRs were further analysed by specific ORF or by position within an ORF. Depth was the summed frequency of annotated unique rearrangements, while breadth was defined as annotated unique rearrangements over total unique productive rearrangements. Group comparisons of TCR breadth used two-sided Wilcoxon rank-sum tests. The table was pulled from immuneACCESS by TCRdb, which kept in-frame rearrangements only. Such tables lose some clones; where checked, under half of the loss comes from unresolved V genes, and the rest has no known cause. Clone size and the V and J calls come from that table; the DNA yielded D and trimming. A total of more than 300,000 clones appear in this sample, around 85% of them only once. The ten largest clones take up around 2.2% of the sample.

Material: peripheral blood, obtained in a trial of Ad26.COV2.S vaccine versus placebo. Rearrangement joined TRBV11-3 to TRBJ1-1; the D gene lacks a confident call. The sequence was obtained from a person aged 18-65 years who received the Ad26.COV2.S COVID-19 vaccine or a placebo. The nucleotides read TGTGCCAGCAGCCCCCAGTTCGGGGACACTGAAGCTTTCTTT. Its amino acids are CASSPQFGDTEAFF.